Presented here are 24 T cell receptor beta chains from one specimen sequenced in a study of blood T cell repertoires in COVID-19. The table came from immunoSEQ multiplex PCR; TCRdb's copy has only in-frame clones and leaves some out. The table has roughly 200,000 clones, roughly 88% seen once. What was sequenced was PBMCs or T cells enriched from blood (not recorded which). All receptors come from a man aged 40-49 years with acute COVID-19.

The chain uses TRBV19 and TRBJ2-1; D perhaps matches TRBD2 (5 bases). Germline V gene data show CDR1 as LNHDA and CDR2 as SQIVND (reference sequence). V was clipped by 0 bases and J by 7 bases, with 10 bases between them. The CDR3 extends over 14 amino acids. CDR3 region: CASSIEAESNEQFF. CDR3 DNA: TGTGCCAGTAGTATAGAAGCGGAGAGTAATGAGCAGTTCTTC.

This clone occurred once. J is TRBJ1-3 and V is TRBV19; D not certain. This CDR3 has 13 residues. Trimming left V 7 bases short and J 5 bases short, with 12 bases between. Germline lookup yields CDR1 LNHDA and CDR2 SQIVND (reference sequence). CDR3 sequence: CASTQDGRNTIYF. The CDR3 nucleotides are TGTGCCAGTACCCAGGACGGGAGAAACACCATATATTTT.

The rearrangement links TRBV3-1 (or the pseudogene TRBV3-2) to TRBJ1-6; 7 bases are a match to TRBD1. This CDR3 comprises 15 residues. Germline assignment: CDR1 LGHDT and CDR2 YNNKEL (reference sequence). With 3 bases clipped from V and 7 bases from J, the junction kept 6 bases outside the gene matches. In nucleotides, the CDR3 is TGTGCCAGCAGCCACCGGGACAGAAAGAATTCACCCCTCCACTTT. This sequence encodes CASSHRDRKNSPLHF.

The rearrangement joins TRBV5-4 to TRBJ2-1, with 13 positions matching TRBD2. V was clipped by 5 bases and J by 8 bases; unmatched bases: 7. Per germline, CDR1 SGHNT and CDR2 YYREEE (reference sequence). This CDR3 has 15 amino acids. The CDR3 DNA follows: TGTGCCAGCAGGCAGGGACTAGCGGGGAACGATGAGCAGTTCTTC. Protein product: CASRQGLAGNDEQFF.

In its sample, this clone was seen once. The chain is built from TRBV5-1 and TRBJ1-2; the match to TRBD1 covers 11 bases. The CDR3 contains 15 residues. J lost 3 bases, V lost 8 bases, and 9 bases had no gene match. The V gene's germline CDR1 is SGHRS and CDR2 YFSETQ. CDR3: CASSPGDRGYYGYTF. The CDR3 DNA reads TGCGCCAGTTCCCCGGGGGACAGGGGGTACTATGGCTACACCTTC.

The rearrangement uses TRBV7-8 and TRBJ2-7, with D unclear. The CDR3 runs 15 residues. Deletions cut 1 base from V and 0 bases from J, with 10 bases between. Germline assignment: CDR1 SGHVS and CDR2 FQNEAQ. DNA of the CDR3: TGTGCCAGCAGCTTAGTGGGCCAGAGCTCCTACGAGCAGTACTTC. Its protein product is CASSLVGQSSYEQYF.

The J gene is TRBJ2-5, the V gene TRBV7-6; a possible D gene is TRBD1 (6 bases). The V gene lost 5 bases and the J gene lost 6 bases, with 13 bases spanning the gap. CDR1 and CDR2 (germline): SGHVS, FNYEAQ. This CDR3 contains 13 residues. For the CDR3, the DNA is TGTGCCAGCAGCGGAACAGGGCTAAAGACCCAGTACTTC. This encodes CASSGTGLKTQYF.

The sample holds a few counts of this clone. The chain joins TRBV5-5 to TRBJ2-7; 9 nucleotides align to TRBD1. Germline loops: CDR1 SGHKS, CDR2 YYEKEE (reference sequence). The CDR3 is 17 amino acids. The V and J ends lost 4 bases and 4 bases, in that order; junction bases with no gene match: 15. The CDR3 coding sequence is TGTGCCAGCAGCGTAGGGACAGGGCAGTTAAGGGGGTACGAGCAGTACTTC. Translating gives CASSVGTGQLRGYEQYF.

J is TRBJ2-1 and V is TRBV7-6; 11 bases are shared with TRBD2. Germline V lookup: CDR1 SGHVS, CDR2 FNYEAQ. The CDR3 has 16 residues. Losses at the gene ends were 1 base for V and 6 bases for J; bases not matched to a gene: 5. The CDR3 loop reads CASSLGVAGGINEQFF. The CDR3 DNA follows: TGTGCCAGCAGCTTAGGGGTAGCGGGAGGGATCAATGAGCAGTTCTTC.

The chain carries TRBV28 and TRBJ1-2; a possible D gene is TRBD1 (5 bases). Between the trimmed V and J ends, which lost 5 bases and 0 bases, there was a span of 16 bases. From germline, CDR1 is MDHEN and CDR2 SYDVKM. The CDR3 sequence is 16 residues long. In nucleotides, the CDR3 is TGTGCCAGCAGTCCCAGACAGCGAGCCTCTAACTATGGCTACACCTTC. It yields the protein CASSPRQRASNYGYTF.

The chain's CDR3 is CASSLRTSGRGYEQYF. The CDR3 region has the DNA TGTGCCAGCAGCCTACGGACTAGCGGGAGGGGGTACGAGCAGTACTTC. The chain carries TRBV7-9 and TRBJ2-7; 15 bases agree with TRBD2. The V gene end was trimmed by 5 bases and the J gene end by 4 bases; junction bases not matched to a gene: 6. CDR3 length: 16 residues. Germline CDR1 reads SEHNR; CDR2 reads FQNEAQ (reference sequence). Together with reference TRBV7-9 and TRBJ2-7, the CDR3 gives the full variable domain: DTGVSQNPRHKITKRGQNVTFRCDPISEHNRLYWYRQTLGQGPEFLTYFQNEAQLEKSRLLSDRFSAERPKGSFSTLEIQRTEQGDSAMYLCASSLRTSGRGYEQYFGPGTRLTVT.

The chain uses TRBV2 and TRBJ2-7; 7 positions agree with TRBD2. Germline V lookup: CDR1 SNHLY, CDR2 FYNNEI. The CDR3 covers 13 residues. V shed 9 bases and J 0 bases; nucleotides not matched to a gene: 5. CDR3 nucleotides: TGTGCCAGTATGGGAGGGAGCTCCTACGAGCAGTACTTC. Its protein product is CASMGGSSYEQYF.

The CDR3 is CASSPRGQALGTDTQYF. The CDR3 region has the DNA TGTGCCAGCAGCCCAAGAGGACAGGCGTTGGGCACAGATACGCAGTATTTT. The chain is built from TRBV9 and TRBJ2-3; TRBD1 aligns across 7 bases. CDR1 and CDR2 (germline): SGDLS, YYNGEE. V lost 4 bases and J lost 1; bases outside the gene matches: 12. The CDR3 loop spans 17 amino acids.

This chain connects TRBV30 to TRBJ2-1; 13 bases are shared with TRBD2. The germline V gene encodes CDR1 GTSNPN and CDR2 SVGIG (reference sequence). The CDR3 sequence is 14 residues long. The J segment lost 8 bases and the V segment lost 1 base, leaving 2 bases of the junction unmatched. The DNA for the CDR3 is TGTGCCTGGAGTGCACTAGCGGGAGGGGATGAGCAGTTCTTC. Translation: CAWSALAGGDEQFF.

This clone was found many times. This chain joins TRBV2 and TRBJ1-3, with 8 bases fitting TRBD1. CDR1 is SNHLY and CDR2 is FYNNEI in the germline V gene. Trimming at V came to 8 bases and at J to 0 bases, leaving 9 bases not matched to a gene. The CDR3 has 16 amino acids. The CDR3 loop reads CASVRDRQSSGNTIYF. The CDR3 DNA sequence: TGTGCCAGCGTCCGGGACAGGCAGAGCTCTGGAAACACCATATATTTT.

The chain joins TRBV7-9 to TRBJ2-3; TRBD2 matches 11 bases. Germline V gene sequence: CDR1 SEHNR, CDR2 FQNEAQ (reference sequence). The trim removed 0 bases at V and 1 base at J, leaving 3 bases unmatched. The CDR3 has 17 residues. CDR3 sequence reads: CASSLAGTSGGTDTQYF. In DNA, the CDR3 is TGTGCCAGCAGCTTAGCGGGGACTAGCGGAGGCACAGATACGCAGTATTTT.

The chain combines TRBV7-8 with TRBJ1-1; D may be TRBD1 (5 bases). The CDR3 covers 16 residues. With 1 base removed from V and 5 bases from J, the gap between germline ends came to 17 bases. CDR1 is SGHVS and CDR2 is FQNEAQ in the germline V gene. The DNA for the CDR3 is TGTGCCAGCAGCTTAGGATCTGGCAGGGTAAATACTGAAGCTTTCTTT. The encoded protein is CASSLGSGRVNTEAFF.

This clone was seen more than once but under ten times. V is TRBV20-1 and J is TRBJ1-5, with no clear D. This CDR3 region has 14 residues. The V gene lost 3 bases and the J gene lost 0 bases, with 9 bases spanning the gap. Germline loops: CDR1 DFQATT, CDR2 SNEGSKA (reference sequence). CDR3 in DNA: TGCAGTGCTAGTTTCGCGAATAGCAATCAGCCCCAGCATTTT. It yields the protein CSASFANSNQPQHF.

V gene TRBV5-1 combines with J gene TRBJ1-4; TRBD1 matches at 9 bases. With 2 bases clipped from V and 5 bases from J, the junction kept 7 bases outside the gene matches. Germline CDR1 SGHRS, CDR2 YFSETQ. The CDR3 runs 16 residues. The CDR3 DNA sequence: TGCGCCAGCAGCTTAGGCGACAGGGGGGTAAATGAAAAACTGTTTTTT. It codes for CASSLGDRGVNEKLFF.

CDR3: CATSDIYSGSGSQETQYF. CDR3 in DNA: TGTGCCACCAGTGATATATATAGCGGGAGCGGTAGCCAAGAGACCCAGTACTTC. This chain connects TRBV24-1 to TRBJ2-5, with TRBD2 identical over 9 bases. V trimming: 3 bases; J trimming: 1 base; junction bases outside the gene matches: 11. CDR3 size: 18 residues. The germline gives CDR1 KGHDR, CDR2 SFDVKD.

This clone occurred once. The chain carries TRBV7-6 and TRBJ2-3, with TRBD2 as a possible D gene (6 bases). Germline V gives CDR1 SGHVS, CDR2 FNYEAQ. This CDR3 comprises 15 residues. V lost 5 bases, J lost 4 bases, and 16 bases lay in between. The CDR3 sequence: CASSHLGEAPDTQYF. In DNA, the CDR3 is TGTGCCAGCAGCCACCTCGGGGAGGCTCCAGATACGCAGTATTTT.

This clone was recorded a few times. The chain carries TRBV7-2 and TRBJ2-2, with 14 positions matching TRBD2. Germline V CDR1 and CDR2: SGHTA, FQGNSA. The CDR3 has 18 amino acids. Unmatched junction bases numbered 12, after V lost 5 bases and J lost 7 bases. The CDR3 here is CASSPTGTSGSRDGELFF. In DNA form, the CDR3 reads TGTGCCAGCAGCCCTACCGGGACTAGCGGGAGTAGGGACGGGGAGCTGTTTTTT.

The chain uses TRBV11-3 and TRBJ2-7; D remains ambiguous. Germline assignment: CDR1 SGHNT and CDR2 YENEEA. The CDR3 has 12 residues. V lost 5 bases and J 3 bases, leaving 8 bases between the germline ends. The CDR3, as DNA: TGTGCCAGCAGCCTCACGGGCTACGAGCAGTACTTC. As protein: CASSLTGYEQYF.

The rearrangement links TRBV24-1 to TRBJ2-7, with a possible D match to TRBD1 (6 bases). The CDR3 consists of 12 residues. Germline-derived CDR1 and CDR2 are KGHDR and SFDVKD. V lost 9 bases, J lost 1 base, and 9 bases lay in between. The CDR3 sequence: CATSDSSYEQYF. The CDR3, as DNA: TGTGCCACCTCGGACAGTTCCTACGAGCAGTACTTC.